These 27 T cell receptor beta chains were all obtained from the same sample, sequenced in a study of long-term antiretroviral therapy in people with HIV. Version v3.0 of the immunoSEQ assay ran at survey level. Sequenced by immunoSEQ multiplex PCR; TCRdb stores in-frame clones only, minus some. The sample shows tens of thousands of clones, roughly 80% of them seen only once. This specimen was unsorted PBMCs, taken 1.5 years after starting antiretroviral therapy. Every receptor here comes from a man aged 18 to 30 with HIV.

CDR3 in DNA: TGTGCCAGCTCACCAAAGTCAGGGAGCACCGGGGAGCTGTTTTTT. This gives the protein CASSPKSGSTGELFF. The rearrangement joins TRBV18 to TRBJ2-2; D possibly matches TRBD1 or TRBD2 (5 bases each). Germline-derived CDR1 and CDR2 are KGHSH and LQKENI. V was trimmed by 2 bases and J by 4 bases, leaving 11 bases between them. The CDR3 extends over 15 amino acids.

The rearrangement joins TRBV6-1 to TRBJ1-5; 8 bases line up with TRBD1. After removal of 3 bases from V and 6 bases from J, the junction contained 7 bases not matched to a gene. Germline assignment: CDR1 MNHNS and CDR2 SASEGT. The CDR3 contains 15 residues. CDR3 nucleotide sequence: TGTGCCAGCAGTGACGGACTCAGGGGGCCTCAGCCCCAGCATTTT. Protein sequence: CASSDGLRGPQPQHF.

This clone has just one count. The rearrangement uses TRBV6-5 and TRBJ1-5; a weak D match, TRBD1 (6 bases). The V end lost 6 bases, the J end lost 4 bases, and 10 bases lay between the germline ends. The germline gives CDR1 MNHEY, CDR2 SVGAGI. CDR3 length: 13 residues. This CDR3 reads CASRDSLNQPQHF. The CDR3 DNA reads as TGTGCCAGCAGGGACAGCCTAAATCAGCCCCAGCATTTT.

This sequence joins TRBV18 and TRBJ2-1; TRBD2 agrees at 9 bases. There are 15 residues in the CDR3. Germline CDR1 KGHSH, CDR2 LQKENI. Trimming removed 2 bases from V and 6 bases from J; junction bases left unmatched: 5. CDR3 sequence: CASSPSLAGPNEQFF. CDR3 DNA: TGTGCCAGCTCACCATCCCTAGCGGGACCCAATGAGCAGTTCTTC.

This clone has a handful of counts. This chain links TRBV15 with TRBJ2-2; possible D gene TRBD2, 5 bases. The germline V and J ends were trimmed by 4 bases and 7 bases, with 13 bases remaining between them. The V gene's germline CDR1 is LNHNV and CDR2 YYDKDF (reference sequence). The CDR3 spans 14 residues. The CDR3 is CATSTIIANGELFF. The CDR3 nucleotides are TGTGCCACCAGCACGATCATAGCGAACGGGGAGCTGTTTTTT. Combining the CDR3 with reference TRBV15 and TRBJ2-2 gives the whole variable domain DAMVIQNPRYQVTQFGKPVTLSCSQTLNHNVMYWYQQKSSQAPKLLFHYYDKDFNNEADTPDNFQSRRPNTSFCFLDIRSPGLGDTAMYLCATSTIIANGELFFGEGSRLTVL.

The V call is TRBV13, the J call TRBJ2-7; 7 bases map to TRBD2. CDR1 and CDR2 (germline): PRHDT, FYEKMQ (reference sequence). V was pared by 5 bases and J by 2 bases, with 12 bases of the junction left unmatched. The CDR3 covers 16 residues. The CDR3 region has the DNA TGTGCCAGCAGCCCACGGGGAGGGATGGGGACCTACGAGCAGTACTTC. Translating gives CASSPRGGMGTYEQYF.

CDR3 amino acids: CASSDYRANTEAFF. CDR3 nucleotide sequence: TGTGCCAGCAGTGATTACAGGGCGAACACTGAAGCTTTCTTT. The chain uses TRBV6-1 and TRBJ1-1, with D possibly being TRBD1 (6 bases). Trimming removed 3 bases at V and 1 base at J, with 9 bases between. This CDR3 spans 14 amino acids. Germline V lookup: CDR1 MNHNS, CDR2 SASEGT.

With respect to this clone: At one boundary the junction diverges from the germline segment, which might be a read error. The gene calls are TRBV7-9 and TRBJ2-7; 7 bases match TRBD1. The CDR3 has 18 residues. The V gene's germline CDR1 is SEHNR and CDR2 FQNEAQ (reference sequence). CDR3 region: CASSSTGTDRPLLRGQLF. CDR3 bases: TGTGCCAGCAGCTCGACAGGGACAGACCGACCTCTCCTACGAGGGCAGCTCTTC.

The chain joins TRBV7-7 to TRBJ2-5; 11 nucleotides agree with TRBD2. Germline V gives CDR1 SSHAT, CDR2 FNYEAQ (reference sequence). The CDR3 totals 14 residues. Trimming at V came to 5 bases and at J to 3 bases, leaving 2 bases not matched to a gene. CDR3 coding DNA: TGTGCCAGCAGCCAGGGACTAGCGGAAGAGACCCAGTACTTC. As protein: CASSQGLAEETQYF. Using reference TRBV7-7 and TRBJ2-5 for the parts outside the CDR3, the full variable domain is GAGVSQSPRYKVTKRGQDVTLRCDPISSHATLYWYQQALGQGPEFLTYFNYEAQPDKSGLPSDRFSAERPEGSISTLTIQRTEQRDSAMYRCASSQGLAEETQYFGPGTRLLVL.

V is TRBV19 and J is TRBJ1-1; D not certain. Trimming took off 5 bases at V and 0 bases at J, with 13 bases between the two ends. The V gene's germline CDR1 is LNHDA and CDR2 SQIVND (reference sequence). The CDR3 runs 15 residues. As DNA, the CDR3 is TGTGCCAGTAGTCGGGGAGGGTCCTTGAACACTGAAGCTTTCTTT. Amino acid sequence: CASSRGGSLNTEAFF. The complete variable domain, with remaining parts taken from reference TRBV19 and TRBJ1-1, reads DGGITQSPKYLFRKEGQNVTLSCEQNLNHDAMYWYRQDPGQGLRLIYYSQIVNDFQKGDIAEGYSVSREKKESFPLTVTSAQKNPTAFYLCASSRGGSLNTEAFFGQGTRLTVV.

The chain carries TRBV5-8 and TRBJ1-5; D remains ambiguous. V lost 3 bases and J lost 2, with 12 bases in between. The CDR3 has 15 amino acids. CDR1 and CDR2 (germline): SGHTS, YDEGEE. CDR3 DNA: TGTGCCAGCAGCTCGTATAGATCTGGCAATCAGCCCCAGCATTTT. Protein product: CASSSYRSGNQPQHF.

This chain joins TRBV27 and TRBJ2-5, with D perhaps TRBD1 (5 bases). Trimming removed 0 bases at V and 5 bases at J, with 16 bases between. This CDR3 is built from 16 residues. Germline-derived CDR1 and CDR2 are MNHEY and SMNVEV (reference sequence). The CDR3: CASSLSGRAGWETQYF. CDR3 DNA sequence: TGTGCCAGCAGTTTATCGGGCCGAGCAGGGTGGGAGACCCAGTACTTC.

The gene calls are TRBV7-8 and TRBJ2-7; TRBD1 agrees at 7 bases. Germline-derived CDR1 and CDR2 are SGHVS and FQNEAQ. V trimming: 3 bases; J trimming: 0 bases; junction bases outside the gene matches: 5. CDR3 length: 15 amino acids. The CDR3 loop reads CASSLLGQVSYEQYF. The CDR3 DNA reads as TGTGCCAGCAGCTTGCTCGGACAGGTCTCCTACGAGCAGTACTTC. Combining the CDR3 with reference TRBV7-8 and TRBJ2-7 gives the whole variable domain GAGVSQSPRYKVAKRGQDVALRCDPISGHVSLFWYQQALGQGPEFLTYFQNEAQLDKSGLPSDRFFAERPEGSVSTLKIQRTQQEDSAVYLCASSLLGQVSYEQYFGPGTRLTVT.

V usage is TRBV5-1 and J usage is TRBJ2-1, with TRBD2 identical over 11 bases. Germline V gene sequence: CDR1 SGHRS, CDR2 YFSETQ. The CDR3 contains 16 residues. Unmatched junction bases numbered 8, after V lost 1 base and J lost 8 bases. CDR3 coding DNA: TGCGCCAGCAGCTTGATAGCGGGAGGGCCCGAGGATGAGCAGTTCTTC. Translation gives CASSLIAGGPEDEQFF.

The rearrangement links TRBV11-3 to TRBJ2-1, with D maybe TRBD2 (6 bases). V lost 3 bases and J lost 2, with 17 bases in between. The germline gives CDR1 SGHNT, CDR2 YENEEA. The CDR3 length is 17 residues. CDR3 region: CASSLRSVEGPYNEQFF. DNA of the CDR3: TGTGCCAGCAGCTTGAGGTCGGTGGAGGGTCCCTACAATGAGCAGTTCTTC.

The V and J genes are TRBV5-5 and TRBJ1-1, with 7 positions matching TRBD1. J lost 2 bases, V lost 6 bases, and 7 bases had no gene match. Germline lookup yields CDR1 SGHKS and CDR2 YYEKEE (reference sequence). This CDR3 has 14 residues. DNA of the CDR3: TGTGCCAGCATAAGTAGGGGGCTTAACACTGAAGCTTTCTTT. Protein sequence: CASISRGLNTEAFF. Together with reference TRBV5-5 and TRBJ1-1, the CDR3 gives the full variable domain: DAGVTQSPTHLIKTRGQQVTLRCSPISGHKSVSWYQQVLGQGPQFIFQYYEKEERGRGNFPDRFSARQFPNYSSELNVNALLLGDSALYLCASISRGLNTEAFFGQGTRLTVV.

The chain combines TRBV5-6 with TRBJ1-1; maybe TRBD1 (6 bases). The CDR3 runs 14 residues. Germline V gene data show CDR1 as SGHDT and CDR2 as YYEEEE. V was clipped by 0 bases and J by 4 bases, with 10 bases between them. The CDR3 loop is CASSLGWGLTEAFF. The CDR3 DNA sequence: TGTGCCAGCAGCTTGGGTTGGGGGCTCACTGAAGCTTTCTTT.

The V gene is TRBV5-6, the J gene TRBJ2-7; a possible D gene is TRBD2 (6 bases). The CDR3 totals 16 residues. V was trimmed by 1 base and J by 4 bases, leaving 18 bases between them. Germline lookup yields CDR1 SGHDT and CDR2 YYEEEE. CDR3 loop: CASSLSPGLGGYEQYF. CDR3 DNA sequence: TGTGCCAGCAGCTTGTCTCCAGGCCTCGGGGGATACGAGCAGTACTTC.

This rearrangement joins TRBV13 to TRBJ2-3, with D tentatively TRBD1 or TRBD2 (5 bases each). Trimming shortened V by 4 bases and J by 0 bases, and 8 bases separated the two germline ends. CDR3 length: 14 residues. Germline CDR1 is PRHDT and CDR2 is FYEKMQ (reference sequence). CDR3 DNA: TGTGCCAGCAGCTCGGGACCTAGCACAGATACGCAGTATTTT. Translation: CASSSGPSTDTQYF.

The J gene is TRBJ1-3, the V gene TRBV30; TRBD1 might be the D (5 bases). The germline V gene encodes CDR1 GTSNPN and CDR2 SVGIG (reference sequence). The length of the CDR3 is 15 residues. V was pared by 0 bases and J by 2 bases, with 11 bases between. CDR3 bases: TGTGCCTGGAGTGTCTCGGGGGGAACTGGAAACACCATATATTTT. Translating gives CAWSVSGGTGNTIYF. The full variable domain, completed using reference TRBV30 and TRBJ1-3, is SQTIHQWPATLVQPVGSPLSLECTVEGTSNPNLYWYRQAAGRGLQLLFYSVGIGQISSEVPQNLSASRPQDRQFILSSKKLLLSDSGFYLCAWSVSGGTGNTIYFGEGSWLTVV.

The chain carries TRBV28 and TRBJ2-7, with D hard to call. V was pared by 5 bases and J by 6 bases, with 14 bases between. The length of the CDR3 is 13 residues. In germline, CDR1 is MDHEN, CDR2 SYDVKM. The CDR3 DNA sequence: TGTGCCAGCAGTCCCCGCCCTGTGGGCGAGCAGTACTTC. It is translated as CASSPRPVGEQYF.

The CDR3 DNA is TGCAGCGCCAAGGGAGTTATGCGGGACACTGAAGCTTTCTTT. It codes for CSAKGVMRDTEAFF. The rearrangement joins TRBV29-1 to TRBJ1-1, with D unresolved. V gave up 7 bases and J gave up 3 bases, with 18 bases separating them. Germline V CDR1 and CDR2: SQVTM, ANQGSEA. There are 14 residues in the CDR3. The full variable domain, its missing parts supplied by reference TRBV29-1 and TRBJ1-1, is SAVISQKPSRDICQRGTSLTIQCQVDSQVTMMFWYRQQPGQSLTLIATANQGSEATYESGFVIDKFPISRPNLTFSTLTVSNMSPEDSSIYLCSAKGVMRDTEAFFGQGTRLTVV.

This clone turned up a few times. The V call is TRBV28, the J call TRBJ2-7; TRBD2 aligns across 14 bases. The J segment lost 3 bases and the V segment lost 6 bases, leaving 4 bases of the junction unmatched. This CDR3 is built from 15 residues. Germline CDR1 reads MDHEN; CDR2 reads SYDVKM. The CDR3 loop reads CASRVGTSGSYEQYF. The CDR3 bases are TGTGCCAGCAGGGTCGGGACTAGCGGGAGCTACGAGCAGTACTTC.

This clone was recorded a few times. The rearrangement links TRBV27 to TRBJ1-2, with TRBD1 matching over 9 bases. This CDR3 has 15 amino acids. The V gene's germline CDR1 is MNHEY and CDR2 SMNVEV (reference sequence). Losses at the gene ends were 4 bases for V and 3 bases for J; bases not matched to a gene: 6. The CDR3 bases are TGTGCCAGCAGTTCTGGGACAGGGACTGACTATGGCTACACCTTC. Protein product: CASSSGTGTDYGYTF.

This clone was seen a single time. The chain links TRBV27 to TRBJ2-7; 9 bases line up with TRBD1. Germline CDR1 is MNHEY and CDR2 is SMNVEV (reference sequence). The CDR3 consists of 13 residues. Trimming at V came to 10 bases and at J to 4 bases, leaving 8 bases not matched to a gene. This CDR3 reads CATRGTGSYEQYF. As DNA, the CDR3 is TGTGCCACCCGGGGGACAGGGTCTTACGAGCAGTACTTC.

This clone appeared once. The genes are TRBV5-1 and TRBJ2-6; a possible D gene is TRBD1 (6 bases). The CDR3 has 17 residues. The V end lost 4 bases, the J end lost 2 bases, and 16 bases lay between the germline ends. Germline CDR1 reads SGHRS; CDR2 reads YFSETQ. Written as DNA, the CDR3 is TGCGCCAGCAGCCCACCCAACACAGGGACTGGGGCCAACGTCCTGACTTTC. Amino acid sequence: CASSPPNTGTGANVLTF.

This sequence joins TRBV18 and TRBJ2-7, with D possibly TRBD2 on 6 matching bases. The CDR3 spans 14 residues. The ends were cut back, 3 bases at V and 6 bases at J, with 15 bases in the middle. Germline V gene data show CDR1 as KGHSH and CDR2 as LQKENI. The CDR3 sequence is CASSPGLTGVEQYF. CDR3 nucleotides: TGTGCCAGCTCACCTGGCCTCACGGGAGTCGAGCAGTACTTC.